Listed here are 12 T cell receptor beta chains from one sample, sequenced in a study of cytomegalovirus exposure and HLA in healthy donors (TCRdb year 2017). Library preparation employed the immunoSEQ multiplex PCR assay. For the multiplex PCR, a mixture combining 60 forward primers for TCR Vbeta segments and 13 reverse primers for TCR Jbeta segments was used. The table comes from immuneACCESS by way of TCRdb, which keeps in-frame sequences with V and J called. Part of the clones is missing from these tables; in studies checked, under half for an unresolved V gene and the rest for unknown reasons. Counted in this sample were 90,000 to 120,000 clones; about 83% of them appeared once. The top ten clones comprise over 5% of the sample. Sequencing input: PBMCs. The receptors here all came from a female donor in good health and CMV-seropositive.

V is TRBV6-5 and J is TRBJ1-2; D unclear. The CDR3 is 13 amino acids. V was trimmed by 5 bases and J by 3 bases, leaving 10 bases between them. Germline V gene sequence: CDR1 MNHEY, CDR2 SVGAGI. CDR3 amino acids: CASSPRLDYGYTF. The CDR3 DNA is TGTGCCAGCAGTCCCCGTCTCGACTATGGCTACACCTTC.

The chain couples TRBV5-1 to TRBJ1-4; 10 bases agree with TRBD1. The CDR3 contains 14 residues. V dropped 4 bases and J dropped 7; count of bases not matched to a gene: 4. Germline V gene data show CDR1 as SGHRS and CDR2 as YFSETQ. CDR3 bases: TGCGCCAGCAGCGGACAGGGGGGGGCTGAAAAACTGTTTTTT. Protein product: CASSGQGGAEKLFF.

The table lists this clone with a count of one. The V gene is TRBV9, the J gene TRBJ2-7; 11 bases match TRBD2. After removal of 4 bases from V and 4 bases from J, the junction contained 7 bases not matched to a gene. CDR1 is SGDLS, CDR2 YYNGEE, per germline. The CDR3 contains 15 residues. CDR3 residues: CASSPRLAGSYEQYF. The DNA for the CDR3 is TGTGCCAGCAGCCCACGACTAGCGGGAAGTTACGAGCAGTACTTC.

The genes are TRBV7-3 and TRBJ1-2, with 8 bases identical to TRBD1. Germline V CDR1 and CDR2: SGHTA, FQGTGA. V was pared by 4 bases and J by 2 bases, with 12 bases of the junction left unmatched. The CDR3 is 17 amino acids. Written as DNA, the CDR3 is TGTGCCAGCAGCTGGGGACCCAGTGGACAGGGCAACTATGGCTACACCTTC. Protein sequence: CASSWGPSGQGNYGYTF.

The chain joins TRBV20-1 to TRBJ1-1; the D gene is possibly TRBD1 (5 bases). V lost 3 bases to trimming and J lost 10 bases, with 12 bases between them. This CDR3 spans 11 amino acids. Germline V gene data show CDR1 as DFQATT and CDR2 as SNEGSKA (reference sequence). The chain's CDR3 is CSARGGGAAFF. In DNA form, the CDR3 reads TGCAGTGCTAGGGGGGGAGGGGCAGCTTTCTTT.

Here the CDR3 reads CASSLGGQNTEAFF. CDR3 bases: TGCGCCAGCAGCCTGGGGGGACAGAACACTGAAGCTTTCTTT. J is TRBJ1-1 and V is TRBV5-1, with D maybe TRBD1 (6 bases). Trimming cost V 4 bases and J 1 base, with 11 bases left between them. Germline V CDR1 and CDR2: SGHRS, YFSETQ. This CDR3 comprises 14 residues.

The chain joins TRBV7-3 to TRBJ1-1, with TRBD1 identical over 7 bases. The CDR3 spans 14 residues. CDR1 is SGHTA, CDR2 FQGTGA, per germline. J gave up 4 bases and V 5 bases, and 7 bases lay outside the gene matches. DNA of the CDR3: TGTGCCAGCAGCCCTTCCGGGACAGCCACTGAAGCTTTCTTT. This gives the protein CASSPSGTATEAFF.

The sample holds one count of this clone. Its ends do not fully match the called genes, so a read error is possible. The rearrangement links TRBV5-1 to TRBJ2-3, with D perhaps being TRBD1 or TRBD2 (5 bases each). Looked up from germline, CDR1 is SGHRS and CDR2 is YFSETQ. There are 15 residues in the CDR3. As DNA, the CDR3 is TGCGCCAGCAGCCTGGGGCGGTCTAGCACAGATACGCGGTATTTT. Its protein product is CASSLGRSSTDTRYF.

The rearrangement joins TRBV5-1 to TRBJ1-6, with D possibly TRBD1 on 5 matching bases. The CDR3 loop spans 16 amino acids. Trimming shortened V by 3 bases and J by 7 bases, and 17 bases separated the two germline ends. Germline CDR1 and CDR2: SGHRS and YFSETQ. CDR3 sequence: CASSSSGRGRNSPLHF. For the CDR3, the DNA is TGCGCCAGCAGCTCCTCCGGCCGGGGGAGAAATTCACCCCTCCACTTT.

The CDR3 here is CASSLGRGEIQPQHF. The CDR3 DNA reads as TGTGCCAGCAGCCTTGGCAGGGGGGAAATTCAGCCCCAGCATTTT. V and J are TRBV6-1 and TRBJ1-5; 7 nucleotides line up with TRBD1. J was trimmed by 6 bases and V by 6 bases; bases with no gene match: 11. The CDR3 contains 15 residues. CDR1 MNHNS and CDR2 SASEGT come from the germline V gene.

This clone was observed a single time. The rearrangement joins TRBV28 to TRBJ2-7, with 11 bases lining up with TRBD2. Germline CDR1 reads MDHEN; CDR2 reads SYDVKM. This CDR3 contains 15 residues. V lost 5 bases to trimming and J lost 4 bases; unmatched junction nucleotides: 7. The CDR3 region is CASSLLAGGRYEQYF. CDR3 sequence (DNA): TGTGCCAGCAGTCTGCTAGCGGGAGGAAGGTACGAGCAGTACTTC.

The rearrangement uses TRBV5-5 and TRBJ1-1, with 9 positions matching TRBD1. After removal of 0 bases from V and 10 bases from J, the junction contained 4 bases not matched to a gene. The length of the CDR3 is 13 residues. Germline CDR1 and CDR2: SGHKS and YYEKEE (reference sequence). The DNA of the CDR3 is TGTGCCAGCAGCTTGGGTTTGGACAGGGGAGCTTTCTTT. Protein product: CASSLGLDRGAFF.